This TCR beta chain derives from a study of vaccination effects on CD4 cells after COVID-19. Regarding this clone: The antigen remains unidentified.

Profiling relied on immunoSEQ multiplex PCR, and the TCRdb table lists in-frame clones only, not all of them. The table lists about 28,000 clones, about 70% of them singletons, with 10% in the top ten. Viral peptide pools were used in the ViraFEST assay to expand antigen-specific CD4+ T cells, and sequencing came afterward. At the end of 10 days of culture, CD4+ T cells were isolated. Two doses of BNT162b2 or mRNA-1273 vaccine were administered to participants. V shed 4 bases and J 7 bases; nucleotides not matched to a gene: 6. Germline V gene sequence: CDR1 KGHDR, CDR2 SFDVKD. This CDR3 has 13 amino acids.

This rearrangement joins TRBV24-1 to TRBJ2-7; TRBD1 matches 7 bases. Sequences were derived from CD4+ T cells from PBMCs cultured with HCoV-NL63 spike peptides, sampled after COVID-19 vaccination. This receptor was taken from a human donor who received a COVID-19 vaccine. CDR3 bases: TGTGCCACCAGTGACCCGACAGGGTGGGAGCAGTACTTC. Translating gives CATSDPTGWEQYF.